The 6 T cell receptor beta chains below were found in one sample sequenced in a study of beta chain features in type 1 diabetes. The sequenced template was cDNA made from the entire isolated RNA. Generated by immunoSEQ multiplex PCR, the TCRdb table keeps only in-frame clones and is missing some. Of 400,000 or so clones in the sample, around 10% were seen once. Overall study results and limits: There was a moderate but significant shortening of TCRB CDR3s in all four CD4+ subsets of Type 1 diabetes patients.

No cognate antigen is known for these TCRs. The sequenced sample consisted of central memory CD4+ T cells from blood. These receptors originate from a man aged 30 to 39 with type 1 diabetes.

This clone appeared a few times. An end of the junction does not agree with germline; a read error may underlie this. This chain links TRBV7-2 with TRBJ2-7; 9 bases fit TRBD2. The V gene's germline CDR1 is SGHTA and CDR2 FQGNSA. The CDR3 is made up of 14 amino acids. The CDR3 region is CASSVAGLAYEQYF. The CDR3 bases are TGTGCCAGCAGCGTAGCGGGACTAGCATACGAGCAGTACTTC.

This chain joins TRBV11-1 and TRBJ2-3; 12 nucleotides agree with TRBD2. The CDR3 sequence is 17 residues long. V was clipped by 4 bases and J by 4 bases; unmatched bases: 9. Germline values: CDR1 SGHAT, CDR2 FQDESV (reference sequence). The CDR3 DNA follows: TGTGCCAGCAGCTCCTGGTCGACTAGCGGGAGACCAGATACGCAGTATTTT. As protein: CASSSWSTSGRPDTQYF.

The chain has TRBV5-8 and TRBJ1-5; no reliable D call. Germline V gives CDR1 SGHTS, CDR2 YDEGEE. V was trimmed by 1 base and J by 1 base, leaving 3 bases between them. The length of the CDR3 is 13 residues. The CDR3 reads CASSLFSNQPQHF. As DNA, the CDR3 is TGTGCCAGCAGCTTGTTCAGCAATCAGCCCCAGCATTTT.

This chain links TRBV18 with TRBJ2-7; weak D call: TRBD2 (5 bases). CDR3 length: 15 residues. Trimming took 2 bases from V and 2 from J, leaving 13 bases between them. Germline-derived CDR1 and CDR2 are KGHSH and LQKENI. This CDR3 is CASSPNQATTYEQYF. The CDR3 DNA sequence: TGTGCCAGCTCACCAAATCAGGCGACTACCTACGAGCAGTACTTC.

The rearrangement uses TRBV6-1 and TRBJ2-2; 7 positions match TRBD2. V lost 0 bases to trimming and J lost 5 bases; unmatched junction nucleotides: 15. Germline V gene lookup returns CDR1 MNHNS and CDR2 SASEGT. The CDR3 extends over 19 amino acids. CDR3 nucleotide sequence: TGTGCCAGCAGTGAAGCGATGATGGCGGGGGAGATGAAAACCGGGGAGCTGTTTTTT. This encodes CASSEAMMAGEMKTGELFF.

The rearrangement joins TRBV30 to TRBJ2-1; the D is unclear. V shed 2 bases and J shed 8 bases, with 10 bases lying between them. The V gene's germline CDR1 is GTSNPN and CDR2 SVGIG (reference sequence). The CDR3 has 12 residues. CDR3 region: CAWSITSYEQFF. The DNA for the CDR3 is TGTGCCTGGAGTATCACCAGCTATGAGCAGTTCTTC.